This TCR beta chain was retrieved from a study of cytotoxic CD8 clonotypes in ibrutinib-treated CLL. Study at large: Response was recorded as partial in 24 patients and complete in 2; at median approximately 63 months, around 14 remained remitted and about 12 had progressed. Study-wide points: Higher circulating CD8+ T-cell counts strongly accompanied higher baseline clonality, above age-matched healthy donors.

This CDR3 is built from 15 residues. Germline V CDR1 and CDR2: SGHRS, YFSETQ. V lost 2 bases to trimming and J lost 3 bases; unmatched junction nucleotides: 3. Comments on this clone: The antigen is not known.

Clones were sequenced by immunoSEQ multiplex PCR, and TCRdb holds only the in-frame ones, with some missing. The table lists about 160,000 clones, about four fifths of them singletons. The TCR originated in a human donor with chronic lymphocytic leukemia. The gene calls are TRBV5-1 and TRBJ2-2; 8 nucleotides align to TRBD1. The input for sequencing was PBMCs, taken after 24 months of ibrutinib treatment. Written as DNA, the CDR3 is TGCGCCAGCAGCTTACGGACAGGGTACACCGGGGAGCTGTTTTTT. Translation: CASSLRTGYTGELFF.